The 5 T cell receptor beta chains listed next were all sequenced from one sample in a study of blood T cell repertoires in COVID-19. The table came from immunoSEQ multiplex PCR; TCRdb's copy has only in-frame clones and leaves some out. The repertoire includes about 400,000 clones, around 86% of them detected once, and under 1.5% sits in the top ten. The material sequenced was peripheral blood. The receptors stem from a woman younger than 45 with active or convalescent COVID-19.

This rearrangement joins TRBV7-2 to TRBJ1-1; the D is unclear. Germline CDR1 and CDR2: SGHTA and FQGNSA. The CDR3 loop spans 15 amino acids. V was shortened by 4 bases and J by 1 base, with 13 bases between the two germline ends. CDR3 amino acids: CASSSPPSPNTEAFF. The CDR3 DNA is TGTGCCAGCAGCTCCCCCCCCAGTCCGAACACTGAAGCTTTCTTT. Using reference TRBV7-2 and TRBJ1-1 for the parts outside the CDR3, the full variable domain is GAGVSQSPSNKVTEKGKDVELRCDPISGHTALYWYRQSLGQGLEFLIYFQGNSAPDKSGLPSDRFSAERTGGSVSTLTIQRTQQEDSAVYLCASSSPPSPNTEAFFGQGTRLTVV.

This chain links TRBV12-1 with TRBJ2-7; the table gives TRBD2 as D, unverified against the DNA. TRBV12-1 is labeled a pseudogene. This CDR3 region has 13 residues. Written as DNA, the CDR3 is TGTGCCAGCCCCGAGCGGGACCCCTACGAGCAGTACTTC. Its translation: CASPERDPYEQYF.

The chain has TRBV19 and TRBJ1-2, with D hard to call. CDR1 is LNHDA and CDR2 is SQIVND in the germline V gene (reference sequence). The length of the CDR3 is 15 residues. Trimming shortened V by 6 bases and J by 3 bases, and 17 bases separated the two germline ends. The CDR3 loop is CASRTAGDEDYGYTF. Here the CDR3 DNA reads TGTGCCAGTAGGACGGCCGGAGATGAAGACTATGGCTACACCTTC.

The CDR3 DNA reads TGTGCCAGTAGTGAATGGGGCCCGAACACTGAAGCTTTCTTT. Translation: CASSEWGPNTEAFF. V usage is TRBV19 and J usage is TRBJ1-1; tentative D call: TRBD1 (5 bases). The CDR3 has 14 amino acids. CDR1 and CDR2 from the germline V gene are LNHDA and SQIVND (reference sequence). Between the trimmed V and J ends, which lost 5 bases and 1 base, there was a span of 11 bases.

V is TRBV2 and J is TRBJ2-7; 7 positions agree with TRBD2. With V trimmed by 3 bases and J by 2 bases, 10 bases remained unmatched. This CDR3 has 16 residues. Germline V lookup: CDR1 SNHLY, CDR2 FYNNEI. Here the CDR3 reads CASSEYPYGGAYEQYF. In DNA form, the CDR3 reads TGTGCCAGCAGTGAGTACCCTTATGGGGGGGCCTACGAGCAGTACTTC.